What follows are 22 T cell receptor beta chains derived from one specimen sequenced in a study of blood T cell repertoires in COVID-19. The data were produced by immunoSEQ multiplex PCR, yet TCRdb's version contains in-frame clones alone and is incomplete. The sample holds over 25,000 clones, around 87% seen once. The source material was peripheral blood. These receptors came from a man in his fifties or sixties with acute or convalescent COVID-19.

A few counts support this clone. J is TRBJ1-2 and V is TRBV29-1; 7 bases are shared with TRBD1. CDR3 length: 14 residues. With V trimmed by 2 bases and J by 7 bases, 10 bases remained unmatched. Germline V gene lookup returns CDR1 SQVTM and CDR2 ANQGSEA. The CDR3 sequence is CSVELRQGDSGYTF. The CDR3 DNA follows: TGCAGCGTTGAACTACGACAGGGAGATAGTGGCTACACCTTC.

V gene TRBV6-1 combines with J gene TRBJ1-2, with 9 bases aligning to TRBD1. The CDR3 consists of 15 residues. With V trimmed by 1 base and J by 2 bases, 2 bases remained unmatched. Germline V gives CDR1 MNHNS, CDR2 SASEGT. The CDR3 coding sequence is TGTGCCAGCAGTGAAGACAGGGGGCACAACTATGGCTACACCTTC. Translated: CASSEDRGHNYGYTF.

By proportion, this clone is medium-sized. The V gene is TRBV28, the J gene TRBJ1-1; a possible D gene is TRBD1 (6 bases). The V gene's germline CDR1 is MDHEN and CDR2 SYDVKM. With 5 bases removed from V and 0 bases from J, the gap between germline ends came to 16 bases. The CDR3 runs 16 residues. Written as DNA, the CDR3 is TGTGCCAGCAGTGGTACAGGGCTAACAATGAACACTGAAGCTTTCTTT. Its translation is CASSGTGLTMNTEAFF.

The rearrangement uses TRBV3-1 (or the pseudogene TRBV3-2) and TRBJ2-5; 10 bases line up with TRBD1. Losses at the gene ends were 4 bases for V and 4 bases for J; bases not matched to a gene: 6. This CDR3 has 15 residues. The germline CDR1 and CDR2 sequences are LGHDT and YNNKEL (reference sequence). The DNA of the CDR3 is TGTGCCAGCAGCCTGACAGGGGGCTTACGAGAGACCCAGTACTTC. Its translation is CASSLTGGLRETQYF.

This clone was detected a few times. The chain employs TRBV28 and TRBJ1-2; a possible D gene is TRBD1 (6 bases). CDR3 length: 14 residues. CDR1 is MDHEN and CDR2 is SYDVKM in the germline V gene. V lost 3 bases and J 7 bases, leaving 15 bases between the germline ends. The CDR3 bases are TGTGCCAGCAGTTTCCGGCACAGGGCCCCTGGCTACACCTTC. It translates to CASSFRHRAPGYTF.

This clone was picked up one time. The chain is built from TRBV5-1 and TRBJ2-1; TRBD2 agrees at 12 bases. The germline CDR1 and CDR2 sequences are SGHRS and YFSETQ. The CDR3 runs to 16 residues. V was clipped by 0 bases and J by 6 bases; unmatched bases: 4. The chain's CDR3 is CASSLVLAGGRNEQFF. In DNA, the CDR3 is TGCGCCAGCAGCTTGGTACTAGCGGGAGGCCGCAATGAGCAGTTCTTC. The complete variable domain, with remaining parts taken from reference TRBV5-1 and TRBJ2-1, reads KAGVTQTPRYLIKTRGQQVTLSCSPISGHRSVSWYQQTPGQGLQFLFEYFSETQRNKGNFPGRFSGRQFSNSRSEMNVSTLELGDSALYLCASSLVLAGGRNEQFFGPGTRLTVL.

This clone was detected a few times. CDR3 DNA: TGTGCCAGCAGTCTAGCGGGGGGTGGTGCAGATACGCAGTATTTT. The encoded protein is CASSLAGGGADTQYF. The V and J genes are TRBV6-5 and TRBJ2-3, with 11 positions matching TRBD2. Per germline, CDR1 MNHEY and CDR2 SVGAGI. With 5 bases clipped from V and 4 bases from J, the junction kept 5 bases outside the gene matches. This CDR3 spans 15 amino acids.

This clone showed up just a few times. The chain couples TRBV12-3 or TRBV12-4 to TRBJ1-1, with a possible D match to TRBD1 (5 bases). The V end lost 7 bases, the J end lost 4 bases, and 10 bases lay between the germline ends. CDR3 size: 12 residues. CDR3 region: CASNTGSTEAFF. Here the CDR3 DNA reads TGTGCCAGCAACACAGGCTCCACTGAAGCTTTCTTT.

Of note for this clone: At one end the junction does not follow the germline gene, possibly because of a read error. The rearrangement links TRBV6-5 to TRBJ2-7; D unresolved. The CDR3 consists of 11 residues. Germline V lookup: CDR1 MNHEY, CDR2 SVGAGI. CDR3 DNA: TGTGCCAGCAGTAGAACACCTTCCATTCCTTTC. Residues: CASSRTPSIPF.

CDR3 DNA sequence: TGTGCCAGCAGTTCAGTCCTAGCGGGATCCTACGAGCAGTACTTC. Translating it yields CASSSVLAGSYEQYF. The rearrangement uses TRBV6-5 and TRBJ2-7; TRBD2 aligns across 9 bases. Germline loops: CDR1 MNHEY, CDR2 SVGAGI. The V segment lost 4 bases and the J segment 1 base; nucleotides outside the gene matches: 5. This CDR3 region has 15 residues.

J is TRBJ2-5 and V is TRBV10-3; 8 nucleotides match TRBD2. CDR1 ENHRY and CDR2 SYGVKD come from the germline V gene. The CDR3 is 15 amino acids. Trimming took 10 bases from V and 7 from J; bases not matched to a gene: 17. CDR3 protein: CATGGSGGFTGTQYF. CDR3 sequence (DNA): TGTGCCACGGGGGGGAGCGGGGGATTTACGGGGACCCAGTACTTC.

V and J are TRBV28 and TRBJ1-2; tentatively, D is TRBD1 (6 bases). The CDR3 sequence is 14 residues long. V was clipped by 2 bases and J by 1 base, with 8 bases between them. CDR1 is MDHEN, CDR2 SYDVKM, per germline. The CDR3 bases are TGTGCCAGCAGTTTAGCACAGGGTAACTATGGCTACACCTTC. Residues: CASSLAQGNYGYTF.

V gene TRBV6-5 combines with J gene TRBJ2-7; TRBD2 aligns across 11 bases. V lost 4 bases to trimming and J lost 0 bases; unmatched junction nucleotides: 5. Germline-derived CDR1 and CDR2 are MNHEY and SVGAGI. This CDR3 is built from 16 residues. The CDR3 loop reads CASSFRLAGHSYEQYF. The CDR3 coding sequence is TGTGCCAGCAGTTTCCGACTAGCGGGGCACTCCTACGAGCAGTACTTC.

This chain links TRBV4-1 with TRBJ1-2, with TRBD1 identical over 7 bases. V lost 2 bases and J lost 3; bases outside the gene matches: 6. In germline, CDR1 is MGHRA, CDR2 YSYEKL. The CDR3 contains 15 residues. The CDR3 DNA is TGCGCCAGCAGCCAAACAGGGGCGGCGGACTATGGCTACACCTTC. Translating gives CASSQTGAADYGYTF.

CDR3 DNA: TGCGCCAGCAGCCCGGGACAGGCCACAGATACGCAGTATTTT. Protein product: CASSPGQATDTQYF. The chain has TRBV5-1 and TRBJ2-3; TRBD1 matches at 8 bases. Germline assignment: CDR1 SGHRS and CDR2 YFSETQ. The junction had 3 bases not matched to a gene; V was cut back by 4 bases and J by 2 bases. The CDR3 sequence is 14 residues long.

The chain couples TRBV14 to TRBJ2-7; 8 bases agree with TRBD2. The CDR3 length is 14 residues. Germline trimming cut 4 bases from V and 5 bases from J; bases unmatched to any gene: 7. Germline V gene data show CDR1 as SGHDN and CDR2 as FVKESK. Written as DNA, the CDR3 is TGTGCCAGCAGCCGACTAGCGCCAAGAGACGAGCAGTACTTC. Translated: CASSRLAPRDEQYF.

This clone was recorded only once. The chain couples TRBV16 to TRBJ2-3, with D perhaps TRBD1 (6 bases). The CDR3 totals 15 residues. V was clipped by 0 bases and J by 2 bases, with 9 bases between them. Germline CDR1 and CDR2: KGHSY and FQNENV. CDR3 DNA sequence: TGTGCCAGCAGCCAATCCAGGGGAAACACAGATACGCAGTATTTT. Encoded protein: CASSQSRGNTDTQYF.

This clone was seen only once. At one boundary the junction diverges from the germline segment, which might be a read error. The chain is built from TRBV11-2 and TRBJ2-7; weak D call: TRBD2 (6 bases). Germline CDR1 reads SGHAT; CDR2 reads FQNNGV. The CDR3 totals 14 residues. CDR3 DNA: TGTGCCAGCAGCTTCACAGCGGGCTCCCACGAGCAGTACTTC. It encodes CASSFTAGSHEQYF.

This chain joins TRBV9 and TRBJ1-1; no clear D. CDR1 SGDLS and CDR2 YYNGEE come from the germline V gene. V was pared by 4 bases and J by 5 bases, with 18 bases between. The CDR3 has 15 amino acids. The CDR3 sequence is CASSPHSTTRTEAFF. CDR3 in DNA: TGTGCCAGCAGCCCTCATTCCACGACAAGGACTGAAGCTTTCTTT.

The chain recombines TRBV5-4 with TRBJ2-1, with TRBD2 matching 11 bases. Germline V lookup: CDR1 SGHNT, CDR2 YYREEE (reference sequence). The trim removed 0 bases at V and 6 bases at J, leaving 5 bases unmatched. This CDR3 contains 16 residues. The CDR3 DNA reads TGTGCCAGCAGCTTGGATGCTAGCGGGGGGACCAATGAGCAGTTCTTC. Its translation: CASSLDASGGTNEQFF.

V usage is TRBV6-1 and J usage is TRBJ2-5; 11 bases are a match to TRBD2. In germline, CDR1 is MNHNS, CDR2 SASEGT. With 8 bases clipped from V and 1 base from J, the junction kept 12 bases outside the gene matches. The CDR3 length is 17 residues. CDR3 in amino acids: CASGGPLAGGFQETQYF. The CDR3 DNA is TGTGCCAGCGGTGGGCCTCTAGCGGGGGGTTTCCAAGAGACCCAGTACTTC.

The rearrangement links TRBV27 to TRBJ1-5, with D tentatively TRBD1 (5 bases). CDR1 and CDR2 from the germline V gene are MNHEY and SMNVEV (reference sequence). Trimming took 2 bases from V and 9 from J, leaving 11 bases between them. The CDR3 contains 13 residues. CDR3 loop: CASSLDPGGPQHF. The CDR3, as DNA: TGTGCCAGCAGTTTAGACCCCGGGGGGCCCCAGCATTTT.